The 6 T cell receptor beta chains below come from one sample, sequenced in a study of blood T cell repertoires in COVID-19 (dated by TCRdb to about 2020). The receptor library was made with the immunoSEQ multiplex PCR assay. What TCRdb holds here is the immuneACCESS table cut down to in-frame rearrangements. Part of the clones is not present; checked against another copy, under half of the missing clones reflect an unresolved V gene, and the others are unexplained. The sample records fewer than 350,000 clones, approximately 91% of which are singletons. The top ten clonotypes cover 1.7% of the sample. Sequencing was performed on PBMCs or T cells enriched from blood (not recorded which). All receptors come from a woman in her thirties or forties who had recovered from COVID-19.

This chain joins TRBV7-9 and TRBJ2-7, with 9 bases that match TRBD2. The V gene end was trimmed by 1 base and the J gene end by 3 bases; junction bases not matched to a gene: 4. This CDR3 has 15 residues. Germline CDR1 and CDR2: SEHNR and FQNEAQ (reference sequence). CDR3 amino acids: CASSLGSGGIYEQYF. The CDR3 nucleotides are TGTGCCAGCAGCTTAGGTAGCGGGGGTATCTACGAGCAGTACTTC.

CDR3 residues: CASSEYDSSPNYGYTF. The CDR3 DNA reads TGTGCCAGCAGTGAATATGACAGCTCTCCTAACTATGGCTACACCTTC. The chain recombines TRBV2 with TRBJ1-2, with TRBD1 as a possible D gene (5 bases). Germline loops: CDR1 SNHLY, CDR2 FYNNEI. The CDR3 covers 16 residues. V gave up 2 bases and J gave up 0 bases, with 13 bases separating them.

This chain uses TRBV7-9 with TRBJ1-3, with D possibly being TRBD1 (5 bases). Germline lookup yields CDR1 SEHNR and CDR2 FQNEAQ (reference sequence). The CDR3 consists of 14 residues. Between the trimmed V and J ends, which lost 5 bases and 4 bases, there was a span of 12 bases. The CDR3 DNA is TGTGCCAGCAGCCTTGACAGCTCCGGAAACACCATATATTTT. This translates into CASSLDSSGNTIYF.

Details on this clone: This specimen includes other DNA sequences encoding the same CDR3. The chain combines TRBV7-3 with TRBJ2-1, with D possibly matching TRBD2 (6 bases). The CDR3 contains 13 residues. Trimming shortened V by 4 bases and J by 3 bases, and 7 bases separated the two germline ends. The germline CDR1 and CDR2 sequences are SGHTA and FQGTGA. DNA of the CDR3: TGTGCCAGCAGCTCGACTAGCTACAATGAGCAGTTCTTC. Amino acids: CASSSTSYNEQFF.

In DNA, the CDR3 is TGTGCCAGCAGCCGGACCGGGGGACCGGAGACCCAGTACTTC. Amino acid sequence: CASSRTGGPETQYF. This chain connects TRBV7-3 to TRBJ2-5; TRBD2 might be the D (6 bases). V lost 5 bases, J lost 5 bases, and 15 bases lay in between. There are 14 residues in the CDR3. Germline CDR1 and CDR2: SGHTA and FQGTGA.

The chain employs TRBV12-5 and TRBJ2-7, with 7 bases that match TRBD1. The CDR3 covers 13 residues. J lost 12 bases, V lost 1 base, and 9 bases had no gene match. Germline assignment: CDR1 LGHNT and CDR2 FRNRAP. The CDR3: CASGLEDRVRLYF. CDR3 DNA: TGTGCTAGTGGTTTGGAAGACAGGGTACGTCTGTACTTC.